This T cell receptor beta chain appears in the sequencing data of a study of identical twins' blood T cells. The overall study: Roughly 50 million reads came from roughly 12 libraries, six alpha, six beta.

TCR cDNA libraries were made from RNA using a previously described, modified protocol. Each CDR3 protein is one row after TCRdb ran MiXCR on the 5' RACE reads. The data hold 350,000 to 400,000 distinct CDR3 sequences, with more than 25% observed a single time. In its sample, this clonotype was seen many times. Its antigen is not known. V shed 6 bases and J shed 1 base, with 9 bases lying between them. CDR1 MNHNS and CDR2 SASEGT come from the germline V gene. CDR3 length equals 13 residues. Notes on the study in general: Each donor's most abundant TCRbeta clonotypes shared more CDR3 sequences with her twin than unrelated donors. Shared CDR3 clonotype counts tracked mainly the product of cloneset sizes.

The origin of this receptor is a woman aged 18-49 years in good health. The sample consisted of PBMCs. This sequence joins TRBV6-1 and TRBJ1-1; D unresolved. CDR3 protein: CASRTTENTEAFF. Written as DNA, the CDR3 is TGTGCCAGCAGGACGACTGAGAACACTGAAGCTTTCTTT.